These T cell receptor beta chains were read from a single sample in a study of T cells in Graves' hyperthyroidism and ophthalmopathy. TCRdb reprocessed the multiplex PCR reads with MiXCR, giving one entry per CDR3 protein. The sample carries 550,000 to 600,000 distinct CDR3 sequences, about half recorded once. Sequenced sample: peripheral blood or thyroid tissue (not recorded which). These receptors were collected from an adult woman with Graves' disease, either hyperthyroidism or ophthalmopathy (not recorded which). Each CDR3 is given with its conserved first and last residue.

v_call: TRBV29-1
j_call: TRBJ1-2
cdr3_aa: CSVVQGGYTF

v_call: TRBV15
j_call: TRBJ1-5
cdr3_aa: CATSLGGRVQPQHF

v_call: TRBV30
j_call: TRBJ2-6
cdr3_aa: CAWTYPTGANVLTF

v_call: TRBV29-1
j_call: TRBJ1-1
cdr3_aa: CSVDYLGQLRLNTEAFF

v_call: TRBV19
j_call: TRBJ2-2
cdr3_aa: CASSMGTLAVRGELFF

v_call: TRBV20-1
j_call: TRBJ1-5
cdr3_aa: CSAPRQGAFSNQPQHF

v_call: TRBV12-3/TRBV12-4
j_call: TRBJ1-2
cdr3_aa: CASSDLHRDYGYTF

v_call: TRBV5-1
j_call: TRBJ2-5
cdr3_aa: CASQTGDQETQYF

v_call: TRBV2
j_call: TRBJ1-3
cdr3_aa: CASSPGQGVGNTIYF

v_call: TRBV5-1
j_call: TRBJ1-5
cdr3_aa: CASRPGRGVEPQHF

v_call: TRBV2
j_call: TRBJ1-1
cdr3_aa: CASSGLGTTDAFF

v_call: TRBV7-2
j_call: TRBJ1-3
cdr3_aa: CASSLFGNSGNTIYF

v_call: TRBV19
j_call: TRBJ1-4
cdr3_aa: CASSSTQERTTNEKLFF